This T cell receptor (beta chain) is drawn from a study of memory CD4+ T cells and cytomegalovirus serostatus. V lost 5 bases and J 2 bases, leaving 10 bases between the germline ends. Germline loops: CDR1 SGHNT, CDR2 YYREEE (reference sequence). The CDR3 has 13 residues. Single viable CD3+CD4+CD8-CD45RO+ cells were sorted as the memory CD4+ T cells. Total CD4+ T cells were enriched by CD4 positive selection. The data were produced by immunoSEQ multiplex PCR, yet TCRdb's version contains in-frame clones alone and is incomplete. The table shows fewer than 40,000 clones, with about 73% occurring only once.

The rearrangement links TRBV5-4 to TRBJ1-2; maybe TRBD1 (6 bases). Sequenced sample: memory CD4+ T cells from blood. This sequence was found in an adult in good health and CMV-seronegative. The CDR3 loop is CASRPGQNYGYTF. DNA for the CDR3: TGTGCCAGCAGGCCCGGACAGAACTATGGCTACACCTTC.